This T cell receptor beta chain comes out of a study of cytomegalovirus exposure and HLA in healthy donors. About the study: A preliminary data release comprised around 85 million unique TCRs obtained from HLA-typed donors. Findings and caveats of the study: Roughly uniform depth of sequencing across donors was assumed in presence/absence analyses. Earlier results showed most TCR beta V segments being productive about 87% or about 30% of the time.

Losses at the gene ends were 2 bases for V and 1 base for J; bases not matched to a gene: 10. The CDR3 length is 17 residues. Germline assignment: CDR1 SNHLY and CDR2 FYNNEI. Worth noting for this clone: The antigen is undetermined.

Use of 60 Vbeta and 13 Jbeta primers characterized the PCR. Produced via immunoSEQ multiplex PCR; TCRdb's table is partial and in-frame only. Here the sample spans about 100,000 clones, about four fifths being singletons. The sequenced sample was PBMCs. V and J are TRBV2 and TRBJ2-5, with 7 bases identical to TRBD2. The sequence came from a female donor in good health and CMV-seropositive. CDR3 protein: CASSESLASEFQETQYF. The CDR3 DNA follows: TGTGCCAGCAGTGAATCACTAGCGTCCGAATTCCAAGAGACCCAGTACTTC.